This entry features one T cell receptor (beta chain) sequence. The antigen is undetermined. Germline values: CDR1 SGHKS, CDR2 YYEKEE (reference sequence). Trimming took off 0 bases at V and 2 bases at J, with 8 bases between the two ends. The CDR3 is 14 residues long. The study made its TCR cDNA through 5'RACE template switching. That step introduced a universal primer site along with UMIs. TCRdb itself ran the 5' RACE reads through MiXCR, one entry per CDR3 protein. The repertoire consists of 500,000 to 650,000 distinct CDR3 sequences, with 17% occurring once and the leading ten covering about 18%. This specimen comes from a study of T cells after yellow fever vaccination. Study-wide findings and caveats: Re-detected after boosting: most primary clones, about 96% of CD4 and less than 90% of CD8. Abundant clonotypes from the bulk population could have been carried over as contaminants into FACS-sorted repertoires.

Sequenced material: PBMCs, taken about 5 days after the first yellow fever vaccination. The clonotype originates from a man aged 18 to 29 who received the YFV17D yellow fever vaccine. V usage is TRBV5-5 and J usage is TRBJ1-1; no firm D call. CDR3 nucleotides: TGTGCCAGCAGCTTGGTTTACACTAACACTGAAGCTTTCTTT. Translated: CASSLVYTNTEAFF.